This TCR beta chain was found in a study of T cells in Graves' hyperthyroidism and ophthalmopathy. RNA transcripts yielded amplified TCR beta CDR3 regions. In the first-round RT-PCR of the TCR CDR3, the HTBI primer set was used. TCRdb re-analysed the multiplex PCR reads in MiXCR, keeping a single row per CDR3 protein. The sample holds about 560,000 distinct CDR3 sequences, around 15% seen once. This clonotype appeared many times. CDR1 and CDR2 from the germline V gene are SGHAT and FQNNGV. The CDR3 is 14 residues long. V shed 4 bases and J 6 bases; nucleotides not matched to a gene: 8. This TCR was recovered from a woman between 18 and 30 years old with Graves' hyperthyroidism. The chain has TRBV11-2 and TRBJ2-7, with TRBD2 matching 8 bases. The sample was blood. CDR3 DNA sequence: TGTGCCAGCAGCTATCCGGGAGGGGCGCGCGAGCAGTACTTC. This sequence encodes CASSYPGGAREQYF. The variable domain in full, with the rest retrieved from reference TRBV11-2 and TRBJ2-7, is EAGVAQSPRYKIIEKRQSVAFWCNPISGHATLYWYQQILGQGPKLLIQFQNNGVVDDSQLPKDRFSAERLKGVDSTLKIQPAKLEDSAVYLCASSYPGGAREQYFGPGTRLTVT.